One sample yielded the 24 T cell receptor beta chains listed below, sequenced in a study of cytomegalovirus exposure and HLA in healthy donors. Libraries were prepared by immunoSEQ multiplex PCR; TCRdb keeps only in-frame clonotypes and omits some of them. The sample includes 250,000 to 400,000 clones, 75% to 90% seen only once; the top ten take over 1%. The specimen was PBMCs. The receptor set was obtained from a woman aged 25 to 39 in good health and CMV-seropositive.

The chain uses TRBV5-1 and TRBJ2-2, with 7 positions matching TRBD1. The V gene end was trimmed by 4 bases and the J gene end by 0 bases; junction bases not matched to a gene: 3. The CDR3 spans 15 residues. Germline V gene lookup returns CDR1 SGHRS and CDR2 YFSETQ. CDR3 amino acids: CASSPTGANTGELFF. The CDR3 DNA reads TGCGCCAGCAGCCCCACAGGGGCGAACACCGGGGAGCTGTTTTTT.

This clone was observed many times. J is TRBJ1-5 and V is TRBV30, with TRBD1 matching over 8 bases. V was pared by 1 base and J by 3 bases, with 8 bases of the junction left unmatched. CDR1 is GTSNPN, CDR2 SVGIG, per germline (reference sequence). The CDR3 consists of 16 residues. The CDR3 region is CAWSAPRTGFNQPQHF. Written as DNA, the CDR3 is TGTGCCTGGAGTGCCCCCCGGACAGGGTTCAATCAGCCCCAGCATTTT.

The J gene is TRBJ1-2, the V gene TRBV6-1; D call uncertain. There are 13 residues in the CDR3. V lost 2 bases to trimming and J lost 8 bases, with 12 bases between them. CDR1 and CDR2 (germline): MNHNS, SASEGT. The CDR3 bases are TGTGCCAGCAGTGAACGTAAGAACGGGGGCTACACCTTC. It translates to CASSERKNGGYTF.

CDR3 DNA sequence: TGTGCCAGCAGTCCCCTCGAGACCTGGGTTTATGGCTACACCTTC. The encoded protein is CASSPLETWVYGYTF. V and J are TRBV28 and TRBJ1-2, with D hard to call. V shed 5 bases and J shed 5 bases, with 18 bases lying between them. The CDR3 is 15 amino acids. Germline CDR1 and CDR2: MDHEN and SYDVKM.

The chain couples TRBV19 to TRBJ2-7, with D perhaps matching TRBD1 (6 bases). The CDR3 totals 14 residues. The V and J ends lost 2 bases and 6 bases respectively, with 14 bases between them. Germline V lookup: CDR1 LNHDA, CDR2 SQIVND (reference sequence). DNA for the CDR3: TGTGCCAGTAGTATAAGCGGCAGGGGAAGCGAGCAGTACTTC. Its translation is CASSISGRGSEQYF.

A single count supports this clone. The V gene is TRBV7-6, the J gene TRBJ1-4; D gene ambiguous. Deletions cut 1 base from V and 7 bases from J, with 7 bases between. Germline CDR1 SGHVS, CDR2 FNYEAQ. The CDR3 runs to 13 residues. CDR3 residues: CASSLVGSEKLFF. CDR3 bases: TGTGCCAGCAGCTTAGTAGGGAGTGAAAAACTGTTTTTT.

This chain uses TRBV15 with TRBJ1-1; 7 nucleotides match TRBD1. Germline V gene sequence: CDR1 LNHNV, CDR2 YYDKDF (reference sequence). This CDR3 region has 13 residues. The J segment lost 1 base and the V segment lost 11 bases, leaving 7 bases of the junction unmatched. In DNA, the CDR3 is TGTGCCGGGTACAGGGGCAGGAACACTGAAGCTTTCTTT. Translating gives CAGYRGRNTEAFF.

J is TRBJ2-7 and V is TRBV4-3, with 8 bases lining up with TRBD2. This CDR3 is 16 amino acids long. Germline CDR1 and CDR2: LGHNA and YSLEER. Trimming removed 4 bases from V and 7 bases from J; junction bases left unmatched: 15. In DNA form, the CDR3 reads TGCGCCAGCAGCCTAATAATAGCGGGGTATTCGGGGGAGCAGTACTTC. Translated, it gives CASSLIIAGYSGEQYF.

The chain carries TRBV19 and TRBJ2-2; D may match TRBD1 or TRBD2 (6 bases each). The CDR3 covers 16 residues. Germline assignment: CDR1 LNHDA and CDR2 SQIVND (reference sequence). The ends were cut back, 3 bases at V and 4 bases at J, with 15 bases in the middle. The CDR3: CASSIMGGAGTGELFF. CDR3 coding DNA: TGTGCCAGTAGTATCATGGGGGGCGCGGGCACCGGGGAGCTGTTTTTT.

This clone has a single count. Other DNA sequences in this sample translate to the same CDR3. The V and J genes are TRBV15 and TRBJ2-7; D possibly corresponds to TRBD2 (6 bases). The germline CDR1 and CDR2 sequences are LNHNV and YYDKDF (reference sequence). V was pared by 0 bases and J by 4 bases, with 7 bases between. The CDR3 is 13 amino acids. The CDR3 DNA reads as TGTGCCACCAGCAGAGATGGGGGGTACGAGCAGTACTTC. Amino acids: CATSRDGGYEQYF. Combining the CDR3 with reference TRBV15 and TRBJ2-7 gives the whole variable domain DAMVIQNPRYQVTQFGKPVTLSCSQTLNHNVMYWYQQKSSQAPKLLFHYYDKDFNNEADTPDNFQSRRPNTSFCFLDIRSPGLGDTAMYLCATSRDGGYEQYFGPGTRLTVT.

This clone has just a few counts. This chain links TRBV5-6 with TRBJ2-7; TRBD2 might be the D (5 bases). This CDR3 is built from 14 residues. CDR1 SGHDT and CDR2 YYEEEE come from the germline V gene. V gave up 5 bases and J gave up 0 bases, with 12 bases separating them. CDR3 residues: CASRKRGSSYEQYF. CDR3 DNA: TGTGCCAGCAGAAAACGGGGATCCTCCTACGAGCAGTACTTC.

The CDR3 is CASTGQGLDGDTIYF. The CDR3 DNA reads TGTGCCAGCACCGGACAGGGACTCGATGGTGACACCATATATTTT. The chain is built from TRBV2 and TRBJ1-3; 8 bases fit TRBD1. The CDR3 loop spans 15 amino acids. Germline assignment: CDR1 SNHLY and CDR2 FYNNEI. The J segment lost 8 bases and the V segment lost 7 bases, leaving 13 bases of the junction unmatched.

The chain recombines TRBV29-1 with TRBJ1-2, with 8 bases aligning to TRBD1. In germline, CDR1 is SQVTM, CDR2 ANQGSEA. J gave up 7 bases and V 7 bases, and 8 bases lay outside the gene matches. CDR3 length: 12 residues. CDR3 in amino acids: CSEDRVSGGYTF. In DNA, the CDR3 is TGCAGCGAGGACAGGGTTTCTGGTGGCTACACCTTC.

This chain joins TRBV29-1 and TRBJ2-2; D remains unclear. Germline loops: CDR1 SQVTM, CDR2 ANQGSEA. Trimming took 1 base from V and 8 from J, leaving 8 bases between them. This CDR3 region has 12 residues. The CDR3 DNA sequence: TGCAGCGTTGAAGTACTGGGGGGGGAGCTGTTTTTT. It translates to CSVEVLGGELFF.

V and J are TRBV7-9 and TRBJ2-2; no firm D call. Trimming took off 5 bases at V and 7 bases at J, with 14 bases between the two ends. Germline CDR1 reads SEHNR; CDR2 reads FQNEAQ (reference sequence). This CDR3 region has 14 residues. CDR3 bases: TGTGCCAGCAGCGCACCCATCCTAAGCGGGGAGCTGTTTTTT. Protein: CASSAPILSGELFF.

The V call is TRBV7-3, the J call TRBJ2-3; D call uncertain. V lost 9 bases and J lost 6, with 10 bases in between. This CDR3 comprises 11 residues. Germline V gives CDR1 SGHTA, CDR2 FQGTGA. Here the CDR3 reads CASHTSDTQYF. The CDR3 bases are TGTGCCAGTCATACATCGGATACGCAGTATTTT.

The rearrangement joins TRBV4-2 to TRBJ2-2; 7 nucleotides align to TRBD1. Trimming cost V 7 bases and J 1 base; bases outside gene matches: 9. The CDR3 length is 16 residues. Germline-derived CDR1 and CDR2 are LGHNA and YNFKEQ. The CDR3 region is CASTSDRQGNTGELFF. The CDR3, as DNA: TGTGCCAGCACCTCGGATAGACAGGGGAACACCGGGGAGCTGTTTTTT.

The genes are TRBV6-6 and TRBJ2-3; 9 bases line up with TRBD2. V was clipped by 1 base and J by 1 base; unmatched bases: 3. This CDR3 contains 16 residues. CDR1 MNHNY and CDR2 SVGAGI come from the germline V gene (reference sequence). CDR3 loop: CASSYLAGGGTDTQYF. The CDR3 bases are TGTGCCAGCAGTTACTTGGCGGGAGGGGGCACAGATACGCAGTATTTT.

This chain links TRBV5-1 with TRBJ1-3; 7 positions match TRBD1. This CDR3 has 15 residues. With 0 bases clipped from V and 7 bases from J, the junction kept 7 bases outside the gene matches. Germline V lookup: CDR1 SGHRS, CDR2 YFSETQ. The CDR3 protein is CASSLDRGSGNTIYF. The CDR3 nucleotides are TGCGCCAGCAGCTTGGACAGGGGCAGTGGGAACACCATATATTTT.

The chain employs TRBV10-3 and TRBJ2-7, with 7 bases matching TRBD2. Trimming cost V 11 bases and J 1 base; bases outside gene matches: 8. Germline CDR1 and CDR2: ENHRY and SYGVKD. The CDR3 is made up of 13 amino acids. CDR3 amino acids: CAARSGQSYEQYF. CDR3 nucleotides: TGTGCCGCCCGTAGCGGGCAATCCTACGAGCAGTACTTC.

The gene calls are TRBV18 and TRBJ2-1, with D unresolved. Germline-derived CDR1 and CDR2 are KGHSH and LQKENI. The CDR3 consists of 13 residues. Trimming stripped 6 bases from V and 7 bases from J, with 13 bases between. The CDR3 sequence: CASSPQKQNEQFF. The CDR3 DNA reads TGTGCCAGCTCCCCCCAAAAACAGAATGAGCAGTTCTTC.

This chain links TRBV5-1 with TRBJ2-3; D unclear. V shed 0 bases and J shed 2 bases, with 7 bases lying between them. In germline, CDR1 is SGHRS, CDR2 YFSETQ. The CDR3 spans 14 residues. The CDR3 reads CASSLDTPTDTQYF. CDR3 DNA sequence: TGCGCCAGCAGCTTGGACACCCCCACAGATACGCAGTATTTT.

Here the CDR3 reads CASSLNRGRSGANVLTF. As DNA, the CDR3 is TGTGCCAGCAGTTTAAACAGGGGGCGATCTGGGGCCAACGTCCTGACTTTC. The rearrangement uses TRBV27 and TRBJ2-6, with 9 bases lining up with TRBD1. Germline V CDR1 and CDR2: MNHEY, SMNVEV (reference sequence). Losses at the gene ends were 2 bases for V and 1 base for J; bases not matched to a gene: 3. The CDR3 length is 17 residues.

The chain employs TRBV27 and TRBJ1-5; D perhaps matches TRBD1 (5 bases). V lost 0 bases to trimming and J lost 0 bases, with 12 bases between them. The CDR3 loop spans 17 amino acids. Germline loops: CDR1 MNHEY, CDR2 SMNVEV (reference sequence). In nucleotides, the CDR3 is TGTGCCAGCAGTTTATCGGGGGGACCGCATAGCAATCAGCCCCAGCATTTT. As protein: CASSLSGGPHSNQPQHF.